The 25 T cell receptor beta chains below were found in one sample sequenced in a study of blood T cell repertoires in COVID-19. Generated by immunoSEQ multiplex PCR, the TCRdb table keeps only in-frame clones and is missing some. Among some 40,000 clones listed, 90% to 95% were seen once. Specimen: peripheral blood. Receptor source: a man aged 50 to 59 with active COVID-19.

The count of this clone is one. The chain employs TRBV4-2 and TRBJ1-2; D is possibly TRBD1 (6 bases). The CDR3 has 15 residues. Germline V gene data show CDR1 as LGHNA and CDR2 as YNFKEQ. Trimming shortened V by 5 bases and J by 7 bases, and 20 bases separated the two germline ends. CDR3 residues: CASSEGGGSWGGYTF. Here the CDR3 DNA reads TGTGCCAGCAGCGAAGGGGGGGGTTCCTGGGGTGGCTACACCTTC.

This chain connects TRBV5-1 to TRBJ1-5; D remains ambiguous. The CDR3 runs to 15 residues. CDR1 SGHRS and CDR2 YFSETQ come from the germline V gene. V lost 0 bases and J lost 0, with 7 bases in between. The CDR3 reads CASSLDTYSNQPQHF. The CDR3 nucleotides are TGCGCCAGCAGCTTGGACACATATAGCAATCAGCCCCAGCATTTT.

The chain combines TRBV6-4 with TRBJ1-5; D is perhaps TRBD1 (6 bases). Trimming removed 5 bases from V and 6 bases from J, with 11 bases in between. This CDR3 has 13 amino acids. Germline V gene sequence: CDR1 MRHNA, CDR2 SNTAGT. The CDR3 DNA reads as TGTGCCAGCAGTTCCGAACAGGGTCAGCCCCAGCATTTT. Protein sequence: CASSSEQGQPQHF.

This clone was recorded only once. The V and J genes are TRBV5-1 and TRBJ2-7; 9 bases match TRBD2. With 3 bases clipped from V and 2 bases from J, the junction kept 6 bases outside the gene matches. CDR3 length: 15 amino acids. CDR1 is SGHRS and CDR2 is YFSETQ in the germline V gene. The CDR3 protein is CASSWGAGGPYEQYF. In DNA, the CDR3 is TGCGCCAGCAGCTGGGGGGCGGGAGGGCCCTACGAGCAGTACTTC.

The chain employs TRBV12-3 or TRBV12-4 and TRBJ2-1; D remains ambiguous. CDR3 length equals 12 residues. V was shortened by 2 bases and J by 8 bases, with 7 bases between the two germline ends. Written as DNA, the CDR3 is TGTGCCAGCAGTTTATTAAGCTATGAGCAGTTCTTC. Amino acids: CASSLLSYEQFF.

CDR3 in amino acids: CASSQDGTSGTDTQYF. Here the CDR3 DNA reads TGTGCCAGCAGCCAAGATGGGACTAGCGGCACAGATACGCAGTATTTT. The rearrangement joins TRBV4-2 to TRBJ2-3; 10 bases agree with TRBD2. Germline CDR1 and CDR2: LGHNA and YNFKEQ. The CDR3 extends over 16 amino acids. After removal of 0 bases from V and 1 base from J, the junction contained 1 base not matched to a gene.

V is TRBV6-5 and J is TRBJ2-2; D might be TRBD2 (6 bases). Between the trimmed V and J ends, which lost 6 bases and 3 bases, there was a span of 14 bases. Germline CDR1 and CDR2: MNHEY and SVGAGI. This CDR3 has 15 residues. CDR3 in DNA: TGTGCCAGCAGCCCACGGGACTCATACACCGGGGAGCTGTTTTTT. Translating gives CASSPRDSYTGELFF.

The genes are TRBV9 and TRBJ2-3; TRBD2 agrees at 11 bases. Trimming took 0 bases from V and 4 from J; bases not matched to a gene: 4. The CDR3 consists of 16 residues. CDR1 SGDLS and CDR2 YYNGEE come from the germline V gene. DNA for the CDR3: TGTGCCAGCAGCGTAGTAGCGGGAGGGCCTTCAGATACGCAGTATTTT. As protein: CASSVVAGGPSDTQYF.

This rearrangement joins TRBV30 to TRBJ1-3; possibly TRBD1 for D (6 bases). CDR1 is GTSNPN and CDR2 is SVGIG in the germline V gene (reference sequence). The CDR3 is 13 residues long. The V end was cut by 2 bases, the J end by 14 bases, with 19 bases between. The CDR3 nucleotides read TGTGCCTGGAGTAGGGACAACAGGGATTCCTTATATTTT. It yields the protein CAWSRDNRDSLYF. Supplemented by reference TRBV30 and TRBJ1-3, the full variable domain reads SQTIHQWPATLVQPVGSPLSLECTVEGTSNPNLYWYRQAAGRGLQLLFYSVGIGQISSEVPQNLSASRPQDRQFILSSKKLLLSDSGFYLCAWSRDNRDSLYFGEGSWLTVV.

The J gene is TRBJ2-1, the V gene TRBV7-3; D may be TRBD2 (6 bases). The V and J ends lost 4 bases and 0 bases respectively, with 13 bases between them. The V gene's germline CDR1 is SGHTA and CDR2 FQGTGA. This CDR3 is built from 16 residues. CDR3 nucleotide sequence: TGTGCCAGCAGCTCCCCGGGACTTAGCTCCTACAATGAGCAGTTCTTC. Protein sequence: CASSSPGLSSYNEQFF.

The chain combines TRBV11-2 with TRBJ1-1; a weak D match, TRBD1 (5 bases). V was trimmed by 5 bases and J by 5 bases, leaving 15 bases between them. The CDR3 totals 14 residues. From germline, CDR1 is SGHAT and CDR2 FQNNGV. CDR3 sequence: CASSRGGGGTEAFF. In DNA form, the CDR3 reads TGTGCCAGCAGCAGAGGCGGGGGAGGGACTGAAGCTTTCTTT.

V gene TRBV19 combines with J gene TRBJ2-7; maybe TRBD1 (5 bases). The CDR3 covers 16 residues. V was shortened by 4 bases and J by 0 bases, with 16 bases between the two germline ends. Germline CDR1 and CDR2: LNHDA and SQIVND (reference sequence). For the CDR3, the DNA is TGTGCCAGTAGTAAACTTGACAGTACCAGCTCCTACGAGCAGTACTTC. This translates into CASSKLDSTSSYEQYF.

The rearrangement links TRBV5-1 to TRBJ2-3; 7 positions match TRBD1. The CDR3 runs 16 residues. With V trimmed by 0 bases and J by 4 bases, 8 bases remained unmatched. In germline, CDR1 is SGHRS, CDR2 YFSETQ. The CDR3 DNA is TGCGCCAGCAGCTTGGTTATGACAGGGTCGGCAGATACGCAGTATTTT. Encoded protein: CASSLVMTGSADTQYF. Together with reference TRBV5-1 and TRBJ2-3, the CDR3 gives the full variable domain: KAGVTQTPRYLIKTRGQQVTLSCSPISGHRSVSWYQQTPGQGLQFLFEYFSETQRNKGNFPGRFSGRQFSNSRSEMNVSTLELGDSALYLCASSLVMTGSADTQYFGPGTRLTVL.

The V call is TRBV7-2, the J call TRBJ1-1; D not resolved. CDR3 length: 15 residues. Per germline, CDR1 SGHTA and CDR2 FQGNSA. Trimming took 5 bases from V and 1 from J, leaving 14 bases between them. The CDR3: CASSSRVSTNTEAFF. CDR3 nucleotide sequence: TGTGCCAGCAGCAGCCGGGTATCGACGAACACTGAAGCTTTCTTT.

The chain uses TRBV30 and TRBJ1-5, with D perhaps TRBD1 (6 bases). V lost 0 bases and J lost 9, with 6 bases in between. The CDR3 contains 11 residues. CDR1 GTSNPN and CDR2 SVGIG come from the germline V gene (reference sequence). CDR3 in DNA: TGTGCCTGGAGTGTAGGGGGGCCCCAGCATTTT. Amino acid sequence: CAWSVGGPQHF.

The chain uses TRBV5-1 and TRBJ2-3; D is perhaps TRBD1 (5 bases). V shed 4 bases and J shed 2 bases, with 14 bases lying between them. From germline, CDR1 is SGHRS and CDR2 YFSETQ. The CDR3 length is 15 residues. CDR3 in DNA: TGCGCCAGCAGCACGCAGGGAACCAACACAGATACGCAGTATTTT. The encoded protein is CASSTQGTNTDTQYF.

The gene calls are TRBV5-6 and TRBJ1-4; possible D gene TRBD1, 5 bases. Germline CDR1 reads SGHDT; CDR2 reads YYEEEE. There are 17 residues in the CDR3. With 4 bases removed from V and 2 bases from J, the gap between germline ends came to 18 bases. CDR3 amino acids: CASSRRQTRATNEKLFF. The CDR3 region has the DNA TGTGCCAGCAGCAGACGACAGACCAGGGCGACTAATGAAAAACTGTTTTTT.

This chain uses TRBV18 with TRBJ1-5; 7 bases are a match to TRBD1. With 3 bases clipped from V and 6 bases from J, the junction kept 8 bases outside the gene matches. Germline V gene sequence: CDR1 KGHSH, CDR2 LQKENI. The CDR3 loop spans 15 amino acids. The CDR3 region is CASSPLRQGGQPQHF. The CDR3 DNA is TGTGCCAGCTCACCCCTTCGACAGGGAGGTCAGCCCCAGCATTTT.

The chain has TRBV7-8 and TRBJ1-1; D gene unclear. Germline loops: CDR1 SGHVS, CDR2 FQNEAQ. Trimming removed 2 bases from V and 0 bases from J, with 10 bases in between. This CDR3 comprises 15 residues. The CDR3: CASSLSGPVNTEAFF. The CDR3 region has the DNA TGTGCCAGCAGCTTATCAGGCCCCGTGAACACTGAAGCTTTCTTT.

The chain combines TRBV7-9 with TRBJ1-2; D possibly corresponds to TRBD1 (5 bases). CDR3 length: 14 amino acids. The V and J ends lost 7 bases and 3 bases respectively, with 15 bases between them. Germline V CDR1 and CDR2: SEHNR, FQNEAQ (reference sequence). CDR3 DNA sequence: TGTGCCAGCAAGGCTGACAGTGCGTACTATGGCTACACCTTC. Residues: CASKADSAYYGYTF.

The chain links TRBV11-2 to TRBJ2-3, with 8 positions matching TRBD2. J gave up 3 bases and V 8 bases, and 4 bases lay outside the gene matches. CDR1 is SGHAT, CDR2 FQNNGV, per germline. This CDR3 region has 13 residues. CDR3 nucleotides: TGTGCCAGCTGGGTAGCGGGAACAGATACGCAGTATTTT. This sequence encodes CASWVAGTDTQYF.

The J gene is TRBJ2-1, the V gene TRBV11-3, with TRBD1 matching 10 bases. Germline loops: CDR1 SGHNT, CDR2 YENEEA. Germline trimming cut 4 bases from V and 7 bases from J; bases unmatched to any gene: 7. The CDR3 extends over 15 amino acids. CDR3 in amino acids: CASSYRDRGSNEQFF. The CDR3 DNA follows: TGTGCCAGCAGCTACCGGGACAGGGGAAGTAATGAGCAGTTCTTC.

The genes are TRBV5-1 and TRBJ2-3; D is ambiguous. Trimming cost V 1 base and J 3 bases, with 9 bases left between them. CDR1 SGHRS and CDR2 YFSETQ come from the germline V gene. The CDR3 consists of 14 residues. Here the CDR3 DNA reads TGCGCCAGCAGCTTGTCGTTCGTTACAGATACGCAGTATTTT. It translates to CASSLSFVTDTQYF.

The J gene is TRBJ1-2, the V gene TRBV10-3, with a weak D call TRBD1 (5 bases). V lost 3 bases and J lost 6, with 26 bases in between. Germline loops: CDR1 ENHRY, CDR2 SYGVKD. CDR3 size: 18 residues. DNA for the CDR3: TGTGCCATCAGTGAACATACCCAGGCAGGGAGGTTCGGGGATGGCTACACCTTC. It yields the protein CAISEHTQAGRFGDGYTF.

J is TRBJ2-7 and V is TRBV6-2 or TRBV6-3, with 10 bases matching TRBD1. The CDR3 sequence is 17 residues long. V shed 4 bases and J 5 bases; nucleotides not matched to a gene: 14. The germline V gene has CDR1 MNHEY and CDR2 SVGEGT. The CDR3 DNA is TGTGCCAGCAGTTCTAACCCAGGGACAGGGGAATATGACGAGCAGTACTTC. It is translated as CASSSNPGTGEYDEQYF.